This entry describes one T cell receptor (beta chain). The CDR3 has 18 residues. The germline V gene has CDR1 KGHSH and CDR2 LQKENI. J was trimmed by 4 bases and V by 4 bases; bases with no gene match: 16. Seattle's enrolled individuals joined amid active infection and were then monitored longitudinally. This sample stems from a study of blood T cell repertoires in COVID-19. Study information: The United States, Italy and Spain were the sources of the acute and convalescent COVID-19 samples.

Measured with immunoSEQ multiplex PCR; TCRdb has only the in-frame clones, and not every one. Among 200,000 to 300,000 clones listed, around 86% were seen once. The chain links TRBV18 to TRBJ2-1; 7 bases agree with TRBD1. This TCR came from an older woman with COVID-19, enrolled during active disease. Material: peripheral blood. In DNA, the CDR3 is TGTGCCAGCTCACGGAGAATGACCGACAGGGTAGGATACAATGAGCAGTTCTTC. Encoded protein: CASSRRMTDRVGYNEQFF.